This T cell receptor (beta chain) stems from a study of response to subunit inactivated influenza vaccine. This clonotype was detected only a few times. V was trimmed by 3 bases and J by 2 bases, leaving 7 bases between them. Per germline, CDR1 MNHNS and CDR2 SASEGT. The CDR3 loop spans 13 amino acids. TCRdb re-called the RT-PCR reads with MiXCR, one entry per CDR3 protein. The sample holds 450,000 to 550,000 distinct CDR3 sequences, 25% seen once. The material was CD4+ T cells sorted from PBMCs, obtained 5 days after vaccination. V usage is TRBV6-1 and J usage is TRBJ1-2, with unresolved D. This TCR derives from a man over 45 who received an inactivated influenza vaccine. CDR3 DNA: TGTGCCAGCAGTGAGACGGGGAACTATGGCTACACCTTC. Translation: CASSETGNYGYTF.